This passage covers 30 T cell receptor beta chains from one sample sequenced in a study of CD8 T cells in ankylosing spondylitis. No antigen has been assigned to these receptors. TCRdb reprocessed the 5' RACE reads with MiXCR, giving one entry per CDR3 protein. The sample yields approximately 520,000 distinct CDR3 sequences, 5.3% seen once. Broader study findings: Ankylosing spondylitis blood seemed to carry a telltale TCR beta motif made of several highly homologous variants.

Material for sequencing was blood, either unsorted or a sorted T cell fraction (not recorded which). These receptors originate from a male donor with ankylosing spondylitis.

This clonotype was counted many times. The chain has TRBV10-3 and TRBJ1-3, with D unresolved. The CDR3 extends over 15 amino acids. CDR1 is ENHRY, CDR2 SYGVKD, per germline. V was pared by 2 bases and J by 0 bases, with 8 bases between. The CDR3 sequence: CAISEPRSSGNTIYF. The CDR3 DNA is TGTGCCATCAGTGAGCCGCGGAGCTCTGGAAACACCATATATTTT.

This sequence joins TRBV15 and TRBJ1-4, with 8 positions matching TRBD1. The length of the CDR3 is 20 residues. J lost 0 bases, V lost 3 bases, and 15 bases had no gene match. Germline V gene data show CDR1 as LNHNV and CDR2 as YYDKDF (reference sequence). The CDR3 region is CATSSPFRGTGIATNEKLFF. CDR3 in DNA: TGTGCCACCAGCAGTCCCTTTAGGGGGACAGGCATTGCAACTAATGAAAAACTGTTTTTT.

V is TRBV7-9 and J is TRBJ2-3; D unclear. Germline assignment: CDR1 SEHNR and CDR2 FQNEAQ (reference sequence). CDR3 length equals 15 residues. Trimming removed 5 bases from V and 2 bases from J, with 14 bases in between. CDR3 sequence: CASSEVAVYTDTQYF. The CDR3, as DNA: TGTGCCAGCAGCGAAGTCGCGGTTTACACAGATACGCAGTATTTT.

Regarding this clonotype: This may be a read error, as it is one base from a much larger clone. This chain uses TRBV7-9 with TRBJ2-3; tentatively, D is TRBD2 (6 bases). This CDR3 is 11 amino acids long. The germline CDR1 and CDR2 sequences are SEHNR and FQNEAQ (reference sequence). The CDR3 DNA follows: TGTACCAGCAGCTTAGAGCGGGTTCAGTATTTT. This encodes CTSSLERVQYF. Filled out from reference TRBV7-9 and TRBJ2-3, the complete variable domain reads DTGVSQNPRHKITKRGQNVTFRCDPISEHNRLYWYRQTLGQGPEFLTYFQNEAQLEKSRLLSDRFSAERPKGSFSTLEIQRTEQGDSAMYLCTSSLERVQYFGPGTRLTVL.

This clonotype was seen many times. The rearrangement joins TRBV5-1 to TRBJ2-5; D is unclear. This CDR3 has 13 residues. CDR1 is SGHRS and CDR2 is YFSETQ in the germline V gene. Trimming pared 2 bases from V and 3 bases from J, leaving 8 bases between. CDR3 bases: TGCGCCAGCAGCTTCGGTGCGGAAGAGACCCAGTACTTC. Amino acid sequence: CASSFGAEETQYF.

This clonotype showed up many times. V gene TRBV4-3 combines with J gene TRBJ2-2, with TRBD2 as a possible D gene (6 bases). The V gene's germline CDR1 is LGHNA and CDR2 YSLEER. V was trimmed by 1 base and J by 6 bases, leaving 12 bases between them. The CDR3 extends over 15 amino acids. DNA of the CDR3: TGCGCCAGCAGCCAAGGTTGGAGGGATTCCGGGGAGCTGTTTTTT. Its protein product is CASSQGWRDSGELFF.

This clonotype was counted at least ten times. This sequence joins TRBV20-1 and TRBJ2-1; maybe TRBD1 (6 bases). V was trimmed by 4 bases and J by 10 bases, leaving 14 bases between them. The CDR3 is 12 amino acids. The germline V gene has CDR1 DFQATT and CDR2 SNEGSKA (reference sequence). In DNA form, the CDR3 reads TGCAGTGCTATCAGGGGACCGGGGGAGCAGTTCTTC. Its translation: CSAIRGPGEQFF.

This clonotype was picked up a small number of times. This rearrangement joins TRBV4-3 to TRBJ2-3; TRBD2 might be the D (7 bases). The CDR3 has 16 amino acids. Trimming shortened V by 0 bases and J by 4 bases, and 14 bases separated the two germline ends. CDR1 and CDR2 (germline): LGHNA, YSLEER. The CDR3 reads CASSQDRGAAADTQYF. The CDR3 DNA sequence: TGCGCCAGCAGCCAAGACCGGGGGGCAGCAGCAGATACGCAGTATTTT.

There are many counts of this clonotype. The J gene is TRBJ1-5, the V gene TRBV20-1, with D uncertain. Deletions cut 2 bases from V and 0 bases from J, with 8 bases between. This CDR3 is 14 amino acids long. Germline V lookup: CDR1 DFQATT, CDR2 SNEGSKA (reference sequence). The CDR3 sequence is CSARSWGSNQPQHF. The CDR3 nucleotides read TGCAGTGCTAGATCATGGGGTAGCAATCAGCCCCAGCATTTT.

This clonotype appeared a few times. The chain recombines TRBV2 with TRBJ2-3, with 9 bases aligning to TRBD2. The CDR3 has 15 residues. Germline V gene lookup returns CDR1 SNHLY and CDR2 FYNNEI. V was clipped by 6 bases and J by 3 bases; unmatched bases: 7. The CDR3 nucleotides read TGTGCCAGCAGGACCCCGGGACTAGCAACAGATACGCAGTATTTT. It is translated as CASRTPGLATDTQYF. The full variable domain, completed using reference TRBV2 and TRBJ2-3, is EPEVTQTPSHQVTQMGQEVILRCVPISNHLYFYWYRQILGQKVEFLVSFYNNEISEKSEIFDDQFSVERPDGSNFTLKIRSTKLEDSAMYFCASRTPGLATDTQYFGPGTRLTVL.

Notes on this clonotype: A much bigger clone sits one base away, suggesting this may be a read error. The chain uses TRBV11-2 and TRBJ2-2, with D tentatively TRBD2 (6 bases). This CDR3 is 18 amino acids long. Germline lookup yields CDR1 SGHAT and CDR2 FQNNGV. In DNA form, the CDR3 reads TGTGCCAGCAGCCGAGAGGGGCGTACTAGCAGGAGCACCGCGGAGCTGTTTTTT. Translating gives CASSREGRTSRSTAELFF.

The V gene is TRBV28, the J gene TRBJ1-2; 7 bases line up with TRBD1. Losses at the gene ends were 2 bases for V and 3 bases for J; bases not matched to a gene: 3. Germline CDR1 is MDHEN and CDR2 is SYDVKM. The CDR3 runs to 14 residues. The CDR3 reads CASSLIGGDYGYTF. The CDR3 DNA reads as TGTGCCAGCAGTTTAATAGGGGGCGACTATGGCTACACCTTC.

In this sample, this clonotype turned up many times. The V and J genes are TRBV7-2 and TRBJ1-2, with TRBD1 identical over 10 bases. The CDR3 is made up of 14 amino acids. Losses at the gene ends were 6 bases for V and 3 bases for J; bases not matched to a gene: 4. Germline V gene data show CDR1 as SGHTA and CDR2 as FQGNSA. CDR3 nucleotide sequence: TGTGCCAGCAGGACCGGGACAGGGGACTATGGCTACACCTTC. Protein sequence: CASRTGTGDYGYTF.

This clonotype appeared many times. This chain links TRBV6-5 with TRBJ1-2; 9 nucleotides line up with TRBD1. This CDR3 comprises 15 residues. Germline trimming cut 4 bases from V and 0 bases from J; bases unmatched to any gene: 3. The germline V gene encodes CDR1 MNHEY and CDR2 SVGAGI. The CDR3 DNA reads as TGTGCCAGCAGTTTTGGGACAGGGACTAACTATGGCTACACCTTC. The encoded protein is CASSFGTGTNYGYTF.

In its sample, this clonotype was seen many times. This chain joins TRBV7-9 and TRBJ1-1, with 7 nucleotides matching TRBD1. The CDR3 sequence is 14 residues long. V lost 4 bases, J lost 5 bases, and 7 bases stayed unmatched. Per the germline V gene, CDR1 is SEHNR and CDR2 is FQNEAQ (reference sequence). As DNA, the CDR3 is TGTGCCAGCAGCTCGAGGACAGGTGGAACTGAAGCTTTCTTT. This encodes CASSSRTGGTEAFF. The complete variable domain, with remaining parts taken from reference TRBV7-9 and TRBJ1-1, reads DTGVSQNPRHKITKRGQNVTFRCDPISEHNRLYWYRQTLGQGPEFLTYFQNEAQLEKSRLLSDRFSAERPKGSFSTLEIQRTEQGDSAMYLCASSSRTGGTEAFFGQGTRLTVV.

This clonotype was seen many times. V gene TRBV5-1 combines with J gene TRBJ2-3; no definite D call. Germline assignment: CDR1 SGHRS and CDR2 YFSETQ. This CDR3 is built from 13 residues. V lost 4 bases and J 3 bases, leaving 9 bases between the germline ends. The CDR3 here is CASSPATTDTQYF. As DNA, the CDR3 is TGCGCCAGCAGCCCAGCAACGACAGATACGCAGTATTTT.

This clonotype was recorded many times. The V gene is TRBV11-2, the J gene TRBJ2-3; no definite D call. The length of the CDR3 is 14 residues. Trimming took off 5 bases at V and 4 bases at J, with 13 bases between the two ends. Germline V lookup: CDR1 SGHAT, CDR2 FQNNGV. CDR3 DNA sequence: TGTGCCAGCAGCAGGGATTGGGCCGCAGATACGCAGTATTTT. Translated: CASSRDWAADTQYF. Full variable domain (rest looked up from reference TRBV11-2 and TRBJ2-3): EAGVAQSPRYKIIEKRQSVAFWCNPISGHATLYWYQQILGQGPKLLIQFQNNGVVDDSQLPKDRFSAERLKGVDSTLKIQPAKLEDSAVYLCASSRDWAADTQYFGPGTRLTVL.

The sample holds many counts of this clonotype. The rearrangement joins TRBV28 to TRBJ2-5; possible D gene TRBD1, 8 bases. CDR3 length equals 17 residues. Germline V CDR1 and CDR2: MDHEN, SYDVKM. Trimming took off 3 bases at V and 4 bases at J, with 21 bases between the two ends. The CDR3 nucleotides read TGTGCCAGCAGTTTCTCTTCCATGACAGGGGAGGGAGAGACCCAGTACTTC. Protein: CASSFSSMTGEGETQYF.

This clonotype was seen more than once but under ten times. The J gene is TRBJ2-7, the V gene TRBV2, with a possible D match to TRBD2 (6 bases). CDR1 is SNHLY and CDR2 is FYNNEI in the germline V gene. CDR3 length: 16 amino acids. V was cut by 3 bases and J by 0 bases, with 15 bases left in between. The CDR3 bases are TGTGCCAGCAGTGAGAGGGCGGGGACGAGCTCCTACGAGCAGTACTTC. It is translated as CASSERAGTSSYEQYF.

In this sample, this clonotype turned up many times. V gene TRBV5-1 combines with J gene TRBJ1-2, with D possibly being TRBD1 (5 bases). Germline-derived CDR1 and CDR2 are SGHRS and YFSETQ. V was trimmed by 0 bases and J by 8 bases, leaving 11 bases between them. CDR3 size: 13 residues. CDR3 amino acids: CASSLDGAGGYTF. DNA of the CDR3: TGCGCCAGCAGCTTGGACGGGGCCGGGGGCTACACCTTC.

This clonotype was picked up a small number of times. This chain links TRBV2 with TRBJ2-1; D gene uncertain. Germline-derived CDR1 and CDR2 are SNHLY and FYNNEI. Trimming shortened V by 5 bases and J by 4 bases, and 9 bases separated the two germline ends. The CDR3 length is 13 residues. CDR3 region: CASSSLMYNEQFF. The CDR3 region has the DNA TGTGCCAGCAGTAGTCTTATGTACAATGAGCAGTTCTTC.

J is TRBJ2-7 and V is TRBV7-2; 8 bases are a match to TRBD2. CDR1 is SGHTA, CDR2 FQGNSA, per germline. Unmatched junction bases numbered 7, after V lost 4 bases and J lost 5 bases. This CDR3 has 14 residues. The CDR3 here is CASSYGTRSNEQYF. DNA of the CDR3: TGTGCCAGCAGCTACGGGACTAGGTCTAACGAGCAGTACTTC. The full variable domain, rest sourced from reference TRBV7-2 and TRBJ2-7, is GAGVSQSPSNKVTEKGKDVELRCDPISGHTALYWYRQSLGQGLEFLIYFQGNSAPDKSGLPSDRFSAERTGGSVSTLTIQRTQQEDSAVYLCASSYGTRSNEQYFGPGTRLTVT.

This clonotype was counted ten times or more. J is TRBJ1-2 and V is TRBV11-1, with D possibly TRBD1 on 6 matching bases. CDR1 SGHAT and CDR2 FQDESV come from the germline V gene (reference sequence). With 5 bases removed from V and 10 bases from J, the gap between germline ends came to 20 bases. The CDR3 loop spans 14 amino acids. The CDR3 here is CASSPDRDNVIYTF. The DNA of the CDR3 is TGTGCCAGCAGCCCTGACCGGGACAACGTTATCTACACCTTC.

This clonotype showed up many times. This chain connects TRBV27 to TRBJ1-2; D is unclear. Germline CDR1 reads MNHEY; CDR2 reads SMNVEV (reference sequence). The length of the CDR3 is 13 residues. V was cut by 5 bases and J by 11 bases, with 18 bases left in between. The chain's CDR3 is CASSPRGLVGYTF. DNA for the CDR3: TGTGCCAGCAGTCCCCGAGGCCTCGTTGGGTACACCTTC.

The sample holds many counts of this clonotype. This sequence joins TRBV7-9 and TRBJ1-5; tentative D call: TRBD1 (6 bases). This CDR3 is 14 amino acids long. With 4 bases removed from V and 6 bases from J, the gap between germline ends came to 13 bases. The V gene's germline CDR1 is SEHNR and CDR2 FQNEAQ (reference sequence). CDR3 sequence reads: CASSYSEGGQPQHF. CDR3 coding DNA: TGTGCCAGCAGCTATTCGGAAGGGGGTCAGCCCCAGCATTTT.

This clonotype has at least ten counts. The V call is TRBV12-3 or TRBV12-4, the J call TRBJ1-1; D is unclear. Trimming cost V 3 bases and J 3 bases, with 8 bases left between them. The CDR3 has 13 amino acids. This CDR3 reads CASSLNPDTEAFF. CDR3 DNA: TGTGCCAGCAGTTTGAATCCAGACACTGAAGCTTTCTTT.

At least ten counts were recorded for this clonotype. CDR3: CSDKGSTSTDTQYF. Here the CDR3 DNA reads TGCAGTGACAAAGGTTCTACATCCACAGATACGCAGTATTTT. This chain joins TRBV20-1 and TRBJ2-3; D is unclear. The CDR3 runs 14 residues. Germline V lookup: CDR1 DFQATT, CDR2 SNEGSKA (reference sequence). The germline V and J ends were trimmed by 7 bases and 2 bases, with 16 bases remaining between them.

This clonotype was seen at least ten times. This chain joins TRBV12-3 or TRBV12-4 and TRBJ2-7, with TRBD1 matching 8 bases. The V gene end was trimmed by 0 bases and the J gene end by 5 bases; junction bases not matched to a gene: 3. The CDR3 runs 14 residues. CDR3 amino acids: CASSLAGRGHEQYF. CDR3 DNA sequence: TGTGCCAGCAGTTTAGCGGGCAGGGGGCACGAGCAGTACTTC.

This clonotype was seen ten or more times. This chain joins TRBV4-3 and TRBJ1-1, with unresolved D. CDR3 size: 13 residues. V was trimmed by 3 bases and J by 0 bases, leaving 5 bases between them. Germline V gene data show CDR1 as LGHNA and CDR2 as YSLEER. This CDR3 reads CASSHGLNTEAFF. The CDR3 DNA follows: TGCGCCAGCAGCCATGGATTGAACACTGAAGCTTTCTTT.

In its sample, this clonotype was seen many times. V usage is TRBV7-2 and J usage is TRBJ1-5; possible D gene TRBD1, 6 bases. Trimming shortened V by 4 bases and J by 6 bases, and 16 bases separated the two germline ends. Germline V gives CDR1 SGHTA, CDR2 FQGNSA. CDR3 length equals 15 residues. CDR3 sequence (DNA): TGTGCCAGCAGCTCACAACAGGGAGGCGCTCAGCCCCAGCATTTT. Translating it yields CASSSQQGGAQPQHF.